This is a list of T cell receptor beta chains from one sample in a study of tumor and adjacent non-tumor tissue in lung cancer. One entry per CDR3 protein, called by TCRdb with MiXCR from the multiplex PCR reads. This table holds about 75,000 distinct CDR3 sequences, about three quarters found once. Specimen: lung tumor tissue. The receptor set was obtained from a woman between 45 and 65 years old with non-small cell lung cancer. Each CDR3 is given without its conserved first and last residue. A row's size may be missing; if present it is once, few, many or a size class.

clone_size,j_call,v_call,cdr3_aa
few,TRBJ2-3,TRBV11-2,VSSFGGRAIDTQY
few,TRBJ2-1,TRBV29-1,SVLNGRNNEQF
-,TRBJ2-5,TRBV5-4,ASSLVGTLETQY
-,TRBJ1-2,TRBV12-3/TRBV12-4,ANSRQGRGYGYI
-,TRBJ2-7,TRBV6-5,ASNSPTSGLYEQY
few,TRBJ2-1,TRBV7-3,ASSLSGRNNEQF
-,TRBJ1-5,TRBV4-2,ISSQDLTGNQPQH
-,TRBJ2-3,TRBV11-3,ASSLRGGGTDIQY
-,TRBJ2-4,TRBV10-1,ASRTPGFSGSENIRY
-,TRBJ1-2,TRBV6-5,AGNIQGNYGYT
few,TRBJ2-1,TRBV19,ASQIPGQGFDEQF
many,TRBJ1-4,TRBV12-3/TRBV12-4,ASSAGTGREKLF
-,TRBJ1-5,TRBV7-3,TSSLTQGQPQH
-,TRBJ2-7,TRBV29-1,SVLERGRQY
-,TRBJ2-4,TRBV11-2,ANSFPRGIEDIQY
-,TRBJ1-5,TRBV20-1,STGRGYNRPQH
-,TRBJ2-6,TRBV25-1,ASSEGSASVLT
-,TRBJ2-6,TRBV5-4,ASSLVASGSLSGANVLT
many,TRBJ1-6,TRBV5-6,ASSERRLGGISPLH
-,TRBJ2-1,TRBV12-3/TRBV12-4,AGRTSGANEQF
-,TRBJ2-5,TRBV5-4,ASSLRMGAQGVSLY
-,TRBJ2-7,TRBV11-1,ARSDPGTNELGEQY
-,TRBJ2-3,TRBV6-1,ASSSAPGQGADKQY
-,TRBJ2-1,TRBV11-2,AISLEVSGRAVQF
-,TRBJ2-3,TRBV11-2,ANNPVGYPIPDTLY
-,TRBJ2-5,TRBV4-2,VSSHERGSQETQY
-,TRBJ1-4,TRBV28,ASGTDATNEKLF
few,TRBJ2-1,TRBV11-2,ASSLGGVAGLGELF
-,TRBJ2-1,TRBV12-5,ASGLTLAGGNGQF
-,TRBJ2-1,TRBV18,ASSPDPTSYNEQF
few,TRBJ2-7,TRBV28,ASSLGGVGAALSYEQY
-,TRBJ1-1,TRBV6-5,ASTSQGAISEAF
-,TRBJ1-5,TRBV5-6,ASSLEQGDQPQH
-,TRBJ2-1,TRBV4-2,ASSQEETRGYNEQF
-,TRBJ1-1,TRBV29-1,STLGQYTEAF
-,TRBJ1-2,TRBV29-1,SIEENSRGYI
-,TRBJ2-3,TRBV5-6,ASRLVRRAGDTQY
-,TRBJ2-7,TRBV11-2,ASSYGGPSCELY
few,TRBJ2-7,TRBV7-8,ASSLVGVYEHY
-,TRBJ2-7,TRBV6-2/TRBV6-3,AGQLPGQGANEQY
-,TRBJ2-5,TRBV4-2,ASSQERGFQETQC
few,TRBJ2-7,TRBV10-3,AISDGGAGYSYELY
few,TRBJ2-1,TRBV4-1,AGSQGPGSSYNEQF
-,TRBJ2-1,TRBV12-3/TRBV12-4,DSSSYRIMMDNSYNEQF
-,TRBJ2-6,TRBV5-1,AGSTGGISGANVLT
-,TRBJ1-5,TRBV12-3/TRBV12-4,ASSPTGGNRPQH
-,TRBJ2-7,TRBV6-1,ASNAGRGYEQY
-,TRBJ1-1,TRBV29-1,GAQGQGNTEAF
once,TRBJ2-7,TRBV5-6,TSSLAGLAYEEY
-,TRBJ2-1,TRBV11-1,DNSSGLAGGLQV
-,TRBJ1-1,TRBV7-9,ASSETLLQGRTNTEAF
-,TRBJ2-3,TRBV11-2,ASRLDRGYTQY
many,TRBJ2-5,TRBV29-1,SVWSTGGFETQY
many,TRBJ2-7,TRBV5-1,ASSPAIKFYEQY
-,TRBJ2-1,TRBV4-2,ANSQGGEQL